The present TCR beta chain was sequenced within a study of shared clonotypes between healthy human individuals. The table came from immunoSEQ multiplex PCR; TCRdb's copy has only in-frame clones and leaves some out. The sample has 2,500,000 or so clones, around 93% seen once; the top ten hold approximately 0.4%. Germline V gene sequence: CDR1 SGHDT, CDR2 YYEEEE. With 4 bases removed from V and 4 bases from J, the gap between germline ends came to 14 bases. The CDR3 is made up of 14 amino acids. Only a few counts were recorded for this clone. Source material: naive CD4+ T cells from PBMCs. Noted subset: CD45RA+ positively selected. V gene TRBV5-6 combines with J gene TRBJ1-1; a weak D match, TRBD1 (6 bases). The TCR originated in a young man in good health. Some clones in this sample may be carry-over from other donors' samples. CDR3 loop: CASSGSQGGTEAFF. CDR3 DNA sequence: TGTGCCAGCAGCGGATCACAGGGTGGCACTGAAGCTTTCTTT.